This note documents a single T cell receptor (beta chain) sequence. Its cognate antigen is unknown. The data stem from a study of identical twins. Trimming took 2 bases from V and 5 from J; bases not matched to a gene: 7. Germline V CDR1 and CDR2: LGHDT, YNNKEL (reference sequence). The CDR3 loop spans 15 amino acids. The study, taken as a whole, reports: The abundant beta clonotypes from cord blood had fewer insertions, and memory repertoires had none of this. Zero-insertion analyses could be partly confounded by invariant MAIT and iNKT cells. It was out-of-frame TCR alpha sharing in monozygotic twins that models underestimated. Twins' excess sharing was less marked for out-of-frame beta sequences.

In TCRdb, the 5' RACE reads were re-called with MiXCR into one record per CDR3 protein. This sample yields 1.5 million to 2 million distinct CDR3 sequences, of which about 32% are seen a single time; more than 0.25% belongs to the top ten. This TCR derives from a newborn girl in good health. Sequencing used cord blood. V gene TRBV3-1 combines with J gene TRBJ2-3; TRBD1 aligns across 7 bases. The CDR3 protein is CASSQMLQGRDTQYF. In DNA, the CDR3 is TGTGCCAGCAGCCAAATGTTACAGGGGAGAGATACGCAGTATTTT.